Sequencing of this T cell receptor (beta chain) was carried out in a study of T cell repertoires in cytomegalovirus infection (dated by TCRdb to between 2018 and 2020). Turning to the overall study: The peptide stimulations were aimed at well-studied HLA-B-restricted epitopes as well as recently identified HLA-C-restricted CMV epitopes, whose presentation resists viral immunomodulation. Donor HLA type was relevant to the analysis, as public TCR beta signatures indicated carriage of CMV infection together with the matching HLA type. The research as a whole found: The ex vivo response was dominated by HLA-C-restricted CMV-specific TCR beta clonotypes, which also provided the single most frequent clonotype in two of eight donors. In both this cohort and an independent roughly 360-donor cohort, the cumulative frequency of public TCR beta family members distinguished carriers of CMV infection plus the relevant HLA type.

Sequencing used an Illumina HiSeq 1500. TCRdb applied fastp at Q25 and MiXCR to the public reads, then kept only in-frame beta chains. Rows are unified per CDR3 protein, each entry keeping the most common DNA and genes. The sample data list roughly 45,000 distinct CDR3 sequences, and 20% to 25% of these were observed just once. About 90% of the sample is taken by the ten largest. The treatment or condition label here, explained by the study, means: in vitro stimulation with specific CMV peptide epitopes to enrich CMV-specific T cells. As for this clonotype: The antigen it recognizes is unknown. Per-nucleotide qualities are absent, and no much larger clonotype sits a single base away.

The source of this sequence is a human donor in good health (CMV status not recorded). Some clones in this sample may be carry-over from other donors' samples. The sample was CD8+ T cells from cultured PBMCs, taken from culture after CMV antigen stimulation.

The DNA sequence reads TGTGCCAGCATGGGCAGGATAGGCGCTTTCTTT. This translates into CASMGRIGAFF. The sequence is built from TRBV7-2 and TRBJ1-1; the D segment cannot be called with confidence. The trim is 7 bases for V and 11 bases for J, with a gap of 14 bases between the germline ends. The germline V gene specifies SGHTA as CDR1 and FQGNSA as CDR2. The CDR3 measures 11 amino acids from cysteine to phenylalanine. The only DNA kept is the CDR3, 33 bases in frame from the first base.